A single sample gave rise to the 18 T cell receptor beta chains below, sequenced in a study of blood T cell repertoires in COVID-19. Sequencing used immunoSEQ multiplex PCR; TCRdb keeps in-frame clones, though not all of them. The sample carries 90,000 to 150,000 clones, about four fifths recorded once. The source material was peripheral blood. The receptors stem from a human donor in a cohort sampled during active COVID-19.

In nucleotides, the CDR3 is TGTGCCAGCAGTGACTGGGACACTCTATACACTGAAGCTTTCTTT. This codes for CASSDWDTLYTEAFF. The chain recombines TRBV25-1 with TRBJ1-1; the D gene is possibly TRBD1 (6 bases). The germline V and J ends were trimmed by 3 bases and 3 bases, with 14 bases remaining between them. This CDR3 has 15 amino acids. Germline lookup yields CDR1 MGHDK and CDR2 SYGVNS.

The genes are TRBV3-1 (or the pseudogene TRBV3-2) and TRBJ1-6; possible D gene TRBD1, 6 bases. Germline CDR1 LGHDT, CDR2 YNNKEL (reference sequence). This CDR3 contains 16 residues. The V end lost 4 bases, the J end lost 7 bases, and 17 bases lay between the germline ends. This chain's CDR3 is CASSREAPGVNSPLHF. Here the CDR3 DNA reads TGTGCCAGCAGCCGCGAAGCGCCAGGGGTCAATTCACCCCTCCACTTT.

The chain carries TRBV28 and TRBJ2-1; TRBD2 aligns across 8 bases. The CDR3 has 14 amino acids. CDR1 and CDR2 (germline): MDHEN, SYDVKM. J was trimmed by 6 bases and V by 9 bases; bases with no gene match: 10. This CDR3 is CASLGRGRVNEQFF. CDR3 in DNA: TGTGCCAGTCTCGGGAGGGGGAGGGTCAATGAGCAGTTCTTC.

The chain joins TRBV6-5 to TRBJ2-2; no clear D gene. The CDR3 has 12 residues. The V end lost 2 bases, the J end lost 4 bases, and 2 bases lay between the germline ends. Germline values: CDR1 MNHEY, CDR2 SVGAGI. The CDR3 sequence: CASSYLTGELFF. CDR3 DNA: TGTGCCAGCAGTTACCTCACCGGGGAGCTGTTTTTT.

The rearrangement links TRBV4-3 to TRBJ2-3; possible D gene TRBD2, 5 bases. CDR1 and CDR2 (germline): LGHNA, YSLEER. Trimming shortened V by 1 base and J by 2 bases, and 13 bases separated the two germline ends. The length of the CDR3 is 16 residues. CDR3 bases: TGCGCCAGCAGCCAAGTCTCCGGGATTGACACAGATACGCAGTATTTT. Translation: CASSQVSGIDTDTQYF.

The chain uses TRBV11-3 and TRBJ1-2; 10 nucleotides align to TRBD1. This CDR3 is built from 14 residues. Germline V gene data show CDR1 as SGHNT and CDR2 as YENEEA. The trim removed 3 bases at V and 8 bases at J, leaving 6 bases unmatched. The CDR3 loop is CASSFDRGRRGYTF. The DNA of the CDR3 is TGTGCCAGCAGCTTCGACAGGGGGCGACGCGGCTACACCTTC.

The chain employs TRBV11-2 and TRBJ2-2, with a weak D call TRBD2 (6 bases). The CDR3 extends over 14 amino acids. CDR1 and CDR2 (germline): SGHAT, FQNNGV. Trimming shortened V by 3 bases and J by 4 bases, and 9 bases separated the two germline ends. The CDR3 DNA reads TGTGCCAGCAGCTTTGGGGGGTCCACCGGGGAGCTGTTTTTT. Amino acids: CASSFGGSTGELFF. The full variable domain, rest sourced from reference TRBV11-2 and TRBJ2-2, is EAGVAQSPRYKIIEKRQSVAFWCNPISGHATLYWYQQILGQGPKLLIQFQNNGVVDDSQLPKDRFSAERLKGVDSTLKIQPAKLEDSAVYLCASSFGGSTGELFFGEGSRLTVL.

The count of this clone is one. V usage is TRBV29-1 and J usage is TRBJ1-1; possibly TRBD1 for D (6 bases). The CDR3 spans 13 residues. Germline-derived CDR1 and CDR2 are SQVTM and ANQGSEA. V shed 3 bases and J shed 6 bases, with 14 bases lying between them. The CDR3 bases are TGCAGCGTTGATAGGGGGGGCAGCTCTGAAGCTTTCTTT. Its translation is CSVDRGGSSEAFF.

The rearrangement links TRBV28 to TRBJ2-7; 7 positions match TRBD2. The CDR3 loop spans 13 amino acids. The V gene end was trimmed by 6 bases and the J gene end by 3 bases; junction bases not matched to a gene: 5. Germline-derived CDR1 and CDR2 are MDHEN and SYDVKM. The CDR3 reads CASRAGTNYEQYF. CDR3 nucleotides: TGTGCCAGCAGGGCCGGGACTAACTACGAGCAGTACTTC.

This clone was seen a few times. The J gene is TRBJ2-5, the V gene TRBV6-6; possible D gene TRBD1, 5 bases. In germline, CDR1 is MNHNY, CDR2 SVGAGI (reference sequence). The CDR3 runs to 12 residues. V shed 9 bases and J shed 4 bases, with 12 bases lying between them. The CDR3 spells CASGVGVETQYF. The CDR3 nucleotides are TGTGCCAGTGGGGTAGGGGTAGAGACCCAGTACTTC.

The chain is built from TRBV6-5 and TRBJ1-2, with D tentatively TRBD1 (6 bases). Germline CDR1 is MNHEY and CDR2 is SVGAGI. V was cut by 0 bases and J by 5 bases, with 13 bases left in between. The CDR3 totals 15 residues. The CDR3 sequence is CASSYSMGARYGYTF. CDR3 bases: TGTGCCAGCAGTTACTCGATGGGGGCGCGATATGGCTACACCTTC.

This clone was seen at least ten times. The sample holds other DNA sequences that translate to the same CDR3. CDR3 DNA: TGTGCCAGCAGCCAAAATTGGGGGCGGGGGAACCTCCACTTT. Its protein product is CASSQNWGRGNLHF. This chain joins TRBV3-1 (or the pseudogene TRBV3-2) and TRBJ1-6, with D maybe TRBD1 (6 bases). V dropped 2 bases and J dropped 15 bases, with 17 bases sitting between them. There are 14 residues in the CDR3. Germline values: CDR1 LGHDT, CDR2 YNNKEL (reference sequence).

This sequence joins TRBV6-5 and TRBJ1-2, with a weak D call TRBD1 (6 bases). Trimming took off 7 bases at V and 4 bases at J, with 19 bases between the two ends. The CDR3 runs to 15 residues. Germline values: CDR1 MNHEY, CDR2 SVGAGI. Written as DNA, the CDR3 is TGTGCCAGCACCCGCGGAGCAGGGGAACCCTATGGCTACACCTTC. It codes for CASTRGAGEPYGYTF.

This sequence joins TRBV5-1 and TRBJ2-7, with 11 bases matching TRBD1. This CDR3 contains 17 residues. The V gene's germline CDR1 is SGHRS and CDR2 YFSETQ. V lost 1 base and J lost 5; bases outside the gene matches: 11. The CDR3 DNA sequence: TGCGCCAGCAGCTTGAGCCCTCGGACAGGGGGCCTCCACGAGCAGTACTTC. Amino acids: CASSLSPRTGGLHEQYF.

This rearrangement joins TRBV5-6 to TRBJ2-1; no reliable D call. The CDR3 runs 16 residues. The germline CDR1 and CDR2 sequences are SGHDT and YYEEEE. V was clipped by 0 bases and J by 0 bases, with 10 bases between them. The chain's CDR3 is CASSLAGVSSYNEQFF. The DNA of the CDR3 is TGTGCCAGCAGCTTGGCAGGCGTTAGCTCCTACAATGAGCAGTTCTTC.

The chain uses TRBV5-5 and TRBJ2-5, with D perhaps matching TRBD2 (6 bases). There are 15 residues in the CDR3. V gave up 0 bases and J gave up 5 bases, with 14 bases separating them. Germline values: CDR1 SGHKS, CDR2 YYEKEE (reference sequence). For the CDR3, the DNA is TGTGCCAGCAGCTTGGCACCGGGGGTCGGGGAGACCCAGTACTTC. Its protein is CASSLAPGVGETQYF.

This chain joins TRBV27 and TRBJ1-2; TRBD1 is a possible D gene (5 bases). Germline V CDR1 and CDR2: MNHEY, SMNVEV (reference sequence). CDR3 size: 14 residues. Trimming shortened V by 0 bases and J by 4 bases, and 9 bases separated the two germline ends. The CDR3 DNA follows: TGTGCCAGCAGTTTATCCCGCGGGGGCTATGGCTACACCTTC. It yields the protein CASSLSRGGYGYTF.

J is TRBJ1-1 and V is TRBV19; D remains ambiguous. The germline V and J ends were trimmed by 3 bases and 1 base, with 6 bases remaining between them. CDR3 length equals 13 residues. Per the germline V gene, CDR1 is LNHDA and CDR2 is SQIVND (reference sequence). CDR3: CASSIYRNTEAFF. DNA for the CDR3: TGTGCCAGTAGTATTTATAGGAACACTGAAGCTTTCTTT.